This TCR beta chain was profiled in a study of graft-versus-host responses after intestinal transplantation. Study at large: Anti-thymocyte globulin induction preceded about 3 years of tacrolimus and steroid maintenance in all recipients.

On this clone itself: The antigen remains undetermined.

Trimming pared 3 bases from V and 5 bases from J, leaving 14 bases between. Germline V lookup: CDR1 MGHRA, CDR2 YSYEKL. The CDR3 totals 15 residues. Generated by immunoSEQ multiplex PCR, the TCRdb table keeps only in-frame clones and is missing some. The profile shows under 55,000 clones, 91% of them singletons. Study findings and constraints: GvH clones surfaced in recipient marrow, some emerging earlier in ileum or blood. Early post-transplant declines in HvG were associated with peak levels of circulating GvH clones.

The source material was PBMCs, sampled 524 days after transplant. The clonotype comes from a human patient who received an intestinal transplant, so some T cells may come from the graft donor. J is TRBJ2-1 and V is TRBV4-1; D could derive from TRBD1 or TRBD2 (6 bases each). The CDR3 sequence is CASSHRGGDNNEQFF. The CDR3 nucleotides are TGCGCCAGCAGCCATCGCGGCGGGGACAACAATGAGCAGTTCTTC.